This TCR beta chain was observed in a study of shared clonotypes between healthy human individuals. Study findings and constraints: Sharing of clonotypes among donors was expected to vary with sequencing depth.

A remark on this clone: What it binds is unknown. Other DNA sequences in the same sample also yield this CDR3.

Germline CDR1 and CDR2: SGDLS and YYNGEE. V was pared by 2 bases and J by 5 bases, with 10 bases between. The CDR3 totals 14 residues. The naive CD8 population came from CD45RO-negative cells selected for CCR7, without terminally differentiated effector memory CD45RA+ cells. The data were produced by immunoSEQ multiplex PCR, yet TCRdb's version contains in-frame clones alone and is incomplete. Of around 600,000 clones in the sample, 95% are singletons; the top ten hold around 0.11%. The sequenced sample was naive CD8+ T cells sorted from blood. The receptor comes from a young woman in good health. V gene TRBV9 combines with J gene TRBJ2-2, with D perhaps assigned TRBD1 or TRBD2 (5 bases each). The CDR3 sequence: CASSVAWGTGELFF. For the CDR3, the DNA is TGTGCCAGCAGCGTGGCCTGGGGGACCGGGGAGCTGTTTTTT.